The clone carrying this T cell receptor beta chain was observed many times. TCRdb itself ran the PCR reads through MiXCR, one entry per CDR3 protein. The sample lists nearly 650,000 distinct CDR3 sequences, 25% occurring once. This specimen comes from a study of molecular identifiers for immune sequencing clone quantification. Across the whole study: Across replicate runs, RNA obtained from around 20,000 or 100,000 naive CD8 cells was divided into five, with four undergoing sequencing.

Losses at the gene ends were 6 bases for V and 0 bases for J; bases not matched to a gene: 2. The CDR3 runs 13 residues. CDR1 MNHEY and CDR2 SVGAGI come from the germline V gene. The chain uses TRBV6-5 and TRBJ2-7; 7 bases match TRBD1. The receptor's source is a human donor in good health. Some libraries in this study had Jurkat cell RNA spiked in. Input material: naive CD8+ T cells from blood, with Jurkat cell RNA spiked in. Sample subset: FACS-sorted CD8+CD4-CCR7+CD45RA+ naive T cells. The CDR3 here is CASRGDSSYEQYF. The DNA for the CDR3 is TGTGCCAGCAGGGGGGACAGCTCCTACGAGCAGTACTTC.